The T cell receptor (beta chain) described here comes from a study of radiation and T cells in renal cell carcinoma. General study results and limits: Baseline intratumoral clonotype presence is unknown without pretreatment biopsies.

Clones were sequenced by immunoSEQ multiplex PCR, and TCRdb holds only the in-frame ones, with some missing. Altogether approximately 23,000 clones are present, roughly half being singletons, with the ten largest covering 16%. Sample treatment: 15 Gy SBRT to primary tumor, nephrectomy 4 weeks later. Trimming pared 1 base from V and 3 bases from J, leaving 12 bases between. The CDR3 runs to 15 residues. Per germline, CDR1 LGHNT and CDR2 FRNRAP. About this clone: Its antigen is still unknown.

The chain uses TRBV12-5 and TRBJ2-5, with unresolved D. The source is a woman aged 45-59 years with renal cell carcinoma. Here the sequenced sample was tumor tissue, taken from a patient whose treatment included radiotherapy and nephrectomy. CDR3 in amino acids: CASGLGGRYEETQYF. The CDR3 coding sequence is TGTGCTAGTGGTTTGGGCGGACGGTATGAAGAGACCCAGTACTTC.